Included here is one T cell receptor (beta chain) sequence, with context. This clonotype was recorded many times. Which antigen it targets is not known. Qualities for individual bases were not recorded, and no much larger clone is one base off. Stable Graves' hyperthyroidism was defined as the absence of progression to ophthalmopathy over 18 months of follow-up. Hyperthyroidism patients were newly diagnosed, with disease duration under 2 months, and aged 18 to 65 years. Exclusion was applied to patients with uncontrolled infections, other autoimmune diseases, pregnancy or lactation. Clinical symptoms, serum thyroxine and TRAb, thyroid ultrasound, and orbital computed tomography formed the basis for the diagnoses. PBMCs were separated from 10 ml of fresh peripheral blood using Ficoll-Paque density gradient centrifugation. Total RNA was extracted with Trizol reagent, and quality was checked on an Agilent 2100 Bioanalyzer.

TCR beta CDR3 regions were amplified from RNA transcripts. A first-round RT-PCR of the TCR CDR3 used the HTBI primer set with the Qiagen OneStep RT-PCR kit. Libraries were constructed in a second round of multiplex PCR, after which size selection and purification were performed. Libraries were sequenced paired-end with 100 bp reads on an Illumina HiSeq2000. Concerning the study's data processing: SOAPnuke was used to process the raw data, with reads discarded if the reads contained adapters or uncalled bases, had a mean Phred below 15, or lacked an exact constant-primer or identifier match. High-quality paired reads were merged using COPE v1.2.5, and each unique nucleotide sequence was defined as a clonotype. Clonotypes were aligned to IMGT TRBV, TRBD and TRBJ reference segments using MiTCR v1.1. The analysis included only V-J combinations with a frequency above 0.0001, which together covered around 99% of the repertoires. A TCS score was defined as the ratio between F50 (clonal expansion) and ExV (chaos), using BLOSUM62-based TCRdist between CDR3 peptides within each V-J. Welch's t-statistics and random forest reduced around 510 V-J features to roughly 13, which were used in a naive Bayes classifier (R e1071). TCRdb reanalyzed the raw reads on its own, using fastp at Q25 for trimming and MiXCR for clone calling, and kept in-frame beta chains. Rows with one shared CDR3 protein collapse into an entry with the most common genes and DNA. Clone size and V and J calls follow TCRdb, not the original study. The sample table records about 360,000 distinct CDR3 sequences; around 13% of these occur just once. 9.2% of the sample comes from the top ten.

Cut back by 5 bases and 4 bases, the V and J ends lie 19 bases apart. The CDR3 spans 16 residues, from the cysteine through the phenylalanine. Left in the record is the CDR3 DNA by itself, 48 bases read in frame from the first base. CDR1 is given as MNHNS and CDR2 as SASEGT, both from the germline V gene. This entry belongs to a study of T cells in Graves' hyperthyroidism and ophthalmopathy (dated by TCRdb to the late 2010s). At the level of the whole study: Peripheral blood was sampled at the time of initial diagnosis, prior to any treatment. A discovery cohort of about 95 patients, about 44 with Graves' ophthalmopathy and approximately 55 with stable Graves' hyperthyroidism, was used to find distinguishing TCR V-J signatures. Prospective prediction of ophthalmopathy was tested in an independent validation cohort of approximately 19 hyperthyroidism patients and around 16 patients who later progressed to ophthalmopathy. The 90 or so discovery patients were randomly split 7:3 into training and test sets. In about 6 Graves' hyperthyroidism patients, the study also compared T-cell repertoires from thyroid tissue with T-cell repertoires from blood. Once sampling was done, hyperthyroidism patients were given methimazole at a starting dose of 30 mg daily, whereas ophthalmopathy patients were given high-dose intravenous methylprednisolone. According to the paper, TCR Vbeta CDR3 sequencing was carried out on some 130 peripheral blood samples, which came from fewer than 50 ophthalmopathy, under 85 hyperthyroidism and approximately 17 progressor patients. What the authors observed across the whole study: A 13 V-J signature model separated ophthalmopathy from stable hyperthyroidism, with roughly 88% sensitivity and roughly 84% specificity in cross-validation and 80%/75% in testing. Blood samples also contained most of the expanded thyroid clonotypes (frequency above 0.001), which suggests that blood repertoires may reflect thyroid immune responses. In validation, progression to ophthalmopathy was predicted by the model with nearly 71% sensitivity and 72.22% specificity, a median of about 6 months before onset. Sample size was not statistically predetermined, and investigators were not blinded to group allocation.

The material sequenced was blood. The sequence derives from a woman aged 18-29 years with Graves' hyperthyroidism. The sequence links TRBV6-1 to TRBJ2-3; the D gene is not confidently resolved. The base sequence is TGTGCCAGCAGTTACTCTTGGCGGCTAGTCCCAGATACGCAGTATTTT. It specifies CASSYSWRLVPDTQYF.